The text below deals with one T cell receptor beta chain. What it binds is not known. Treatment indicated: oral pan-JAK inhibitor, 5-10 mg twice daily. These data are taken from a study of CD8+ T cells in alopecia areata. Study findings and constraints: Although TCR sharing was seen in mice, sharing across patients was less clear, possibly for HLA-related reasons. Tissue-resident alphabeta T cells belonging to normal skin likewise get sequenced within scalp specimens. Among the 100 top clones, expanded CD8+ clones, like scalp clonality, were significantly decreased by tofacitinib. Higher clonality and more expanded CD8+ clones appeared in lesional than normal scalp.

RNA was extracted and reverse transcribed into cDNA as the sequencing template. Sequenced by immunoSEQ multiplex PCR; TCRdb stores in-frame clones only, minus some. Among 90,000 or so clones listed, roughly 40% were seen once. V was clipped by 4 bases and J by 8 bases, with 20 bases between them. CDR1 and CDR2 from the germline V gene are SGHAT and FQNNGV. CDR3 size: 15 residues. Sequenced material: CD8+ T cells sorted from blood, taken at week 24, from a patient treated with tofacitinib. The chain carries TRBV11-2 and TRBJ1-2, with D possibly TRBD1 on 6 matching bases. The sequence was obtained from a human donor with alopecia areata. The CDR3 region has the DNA TGTGCCAGCAGCTCTACTGTAGGAGGGGGGAGAGGCTACACCTTC. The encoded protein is CASSSTVGGGRGYTF.